What follows are 20 T cell receptor beta chains derived from one specimen sequenced in a study of T cells in Graves' hyperthyroidism and ophthalmopathy. Using RNA transcripts as the source, TCR beta CDR3 regions were amplified. First-round RT-PCR with HTBI primers amplified the TCR CDR3 region. TCRdb re-analysed the multiplex PCR reads in MiXCR, keeping a single row per CDR3 protein. Among 400,000 to 500,000 distinct CDR3 sequences listed, about 13% were seen once. Material: blood. These receptors were collected from a woman younger than 30 with Graves' hyperthyroidism.

This clonotype turned up a few times. The chain links TRBV20-1 to TRBJ2-2; D possibly matches TRBD1 or TRBD2 (5 bases each). Trimming left V 2 bases short and J 0 bases short, with 10 bases between. The CDR3 is 15 amino acids. The germline CDR1 and CDR2 sequences are DFQATT and SNEGSKA (reference sequence). CDR3 in amino acids: CSARSGTANTGELFF. CDR3 DNA sequence: TGCAGTGCTAGATCAGGGACGGCGAACACCGGGGAGCTGTTTTTT.

This clonotype was recorded at least ten times. V gene TRBV7-8 combines with J gene TRBJ2-2; 11 bases align to TRBD2. The CDR3 sequence is 20 residues long. Germline V gene data show CDR1 as SGHVS and CDR2 as FQNEAQ. J gave up 3 bases and V 1 base, and 13 bases lay outside the gene matches. The CDR3 region is CASSLGPDWLAGGDTGELFF. The CDR3 nucleotides read TGTGCCAGCAGCTTAGGCCCTGACTGGCTAGCGGGAGGTGACACCGGGGAGCTGTTTTTT.

There are many counts of this clonotype. The rearrangement uses TRBV12-3 or TRBV12-4 and TRBJ1-5, with D uncertain. The CDR3 is made up of 13 amino acids. The V end lost 6 bases, the J end lost 5 bases, and 11 bases lay between the germline ends. The chain's CDR3 is CASRSELDQPQHF. The CDR3 DNA is TGTGCCAGCAGATCAGAGTTAGATCAGCCCCAGCATTTT.

DNA of the CDR3: TGTGCTAGTGGCCCCGAGGAGGGGGGTTCACCCCTCCACTTT. Translated: CASGPEEGGSPLHF. The chain links TRBV12-5 to TRBJ1-6, with D possibly being TRBD1 (6 bases). V shed 6 bases and J shed 9 bases, with 15 bases lying between them. Germline CDR1 is LGHNT and CDR2 is FRNRAP. The CDR3 covers 14 residues.

This chain joins TRBV19 and TRBJ2-7; tentatively, D is TRBD2 (5 bases). Per germline, CDR1 LNHDA and CDR2 SQIVND (reference sequence). This CDR3 region has 13 residues. Trimming removed 9 bases at V and 4 bases at J, with 16 bases between. CDR3 in amino acids: CASPPRAPYEQYF. The CDR3 bases are TGTGCCAGCCCCCCGAGGGCGCCATACGAGCAGTACTTC.

This clonotype has a count of ten or more. The chain employs TRBV30 and TRBJ2-1; TRBD2 matches at 12 bases. The CDR3 is 16 amino acids. Unmatched junction bases numbered 2, after V lost 1 base and J lost 1 base. The germline CDR1 and CDR2 sequences are GTSNPN and SVGIG (reference sequence). The CDR3 DNA follows: TGTGCCTGGAGTGCCCTAGCGGGAGGGTCCTACAATGAGCAGTTCTTC. It codes for CAWSALAGGSYNEQFF.

This clonotype occurred a few times. This sequence joins TRBV4-1 and TRBJ2-3; D ambiguous. Germline values: CDR1 MGHRA, CDR2 YSYEKL. Deletions cut 0 bases from V and 5 bases from J, with 9 bases between. The CDR3 length is 14 residues. The chain's CDR3 is CASSQDSERDTQYF. The CDR3 DNA follows: TGCGCCAGCAGCCAAGATTCTGAGCGAGATACGCAGTATTTT.

This clonotype was observed many times. The chain couples TRBV20-1 to TRBJ2-3, with TRBD1 as a possible D gene (6 bases). CDR3 length: 16 amino acids. Trimming stripped 3 bases from V and 0 bases from J, with 16 bases between. The germline gives CDR1 DFQATT, CDR2 SNEGSKA (reference sequence). CDR3 sequence (DNA): TGCAGTGCTAGGGACATAGGGACATTTAGCACAGATACGCAGTATTTT. This sequence encodes CSARDIGTFSTDTQYF.

This clonotype was recorded many times. This chain connects TRBV20-1 to TRBJ2-5, with 7 bases that match TRBD2. V lost 4 bases, J lost 2 bases, and 10 bases stayed unmatched. The CDR3 has 15 amino acids. CDR1 and CDR2 (germline): DFQATT, SNEGSKA (reference sequence). The CDR3 spells CSATVIGGGQETQYF. CDR3 in DNA: TGCAGTGCTACCGTAATTGGCGGGGGTCAAGAGACCCAGTACTTC.

This clonotype appeared many times. The chain has TRBV12-3 or TRBV12-4 and TRBJ1-4, with a possible D match to TRBD1 (5 bases). This CDR3 comprises 15 residues. Trimming left V 5 bases short and J 8 bases short, with 18 bases between. The CDR3, as DNA: TGTGCCAGCAGTCCCCCACGCCAAGCAGGGGAAAAACTGTTTTTT. Translation: CASSPPRQAGEKLFF.

This clonotype has a count of ten or more. The J gene is TRBJ1-1, the V gene TRBV20-1; weak D call: TRBD1 (6 bases). The CDR3 has 15 residues. CDR1 is DFQATT, CDR2 SNEGSKA, per germline (reference sequence). Trimming removed 1 base at V and 1 base at J, with 13 bases between. The DNA for the CDR3 is TGCAGTGCTAGAGCTAGCAGGGGCCCGAACACTGAAGCTTTCTTT. This gives the protein CSARASRGPNTEAFF.

There are many counts of this clonotype. The rearrangement links TRBV29-1 to TRBJ1-4, with D perhaps matching TRBD1 (5 bases). Trimming took 4 bases from V and 0 from J, leaving 24 bases between them. The germline gives CDR1 SQVTM, CDR2 ANQGSEA. The CDR3 has 19 amino acids. CDR3 residues: CSVGGAIGKGPATNEKLFF. The CDR3 coding sequence is TGCAGCGTTGGCGGGGCTATAGGAAAGGGACCTGCAACTAATGAAAAACTGTTTTTT.

This clonotype turned up a few times. V gene TRBV28 combines with J gene TRBJ1-3; TRBD1 matches at 7 bases. V was pared by 4 bases and J by 2 bases, with 5 bases of the junction left unmatched. The CDR3 consists of 15 residues. CDR1 and CDR2 from the germline V gene are MDHEN and SYDVKM. CDR3 residues: CASSSLGGPGNTIYF. CDR3 DNA sequence: TGTGCCAGCAGTTCCCTAGGGGGCCCTGGAAACACCATATATTTT.

This clonotype was seen many times. The chain employs TRBV20-1 and TRBJ1-5, with D possibly TRBD1 on 5 matching bases. V lost 6 bases to trimming and J lost 2 bases, with 11 bases between them. This CDR3 comprises 13 residues. The germline gives CDR1 DFQATT, CDR2 SNEGSKA (reference sequence). The CDR3 DNA is TGCAGTGCCCCGCAGGGTGGCAATCAGCCCCAGCATTTT. Its protein is CSAPQGGNQPQHF.

This rearrangement joins TRBV7-9 to TRBJ1-2; 9 bases align to TRBD1. CDR1 SEHNR and CDR2 FQNEAQ come from the germline V gene (reference sequence). V trimming: 5 bases; J trimming: 4 bases; junction bases outside the gene matches: 5. This CDR3 contains 14 residues. The CDR3 reads CASSPLQGAYGYTF. The CDR3 nucleotides read TGTGCCAGCAGCCCTTTACAGGGGGCCTATGGCTACACCTTC.

For this clonotype: A much bigger clone sits one base away, suggesting this may be a read error. The chain joins TRBV5-1 to TRBJ1-1; D possibly corresponds to TRBD1 (6 bases). The CDR3 runs to 15 residues. Germline V gene lookup returns CDR1 SGHRS and CDR2 YFSETQ. Trimming pared 0 bases from V and 1 base from J, leaving 10 bases between. The CDR3 loop is CASSLDTGANTEAFF. For the CDR3, the DNA is TGCGCCAGCAGCTTGGATACGGGGGCGAACACTGAAGCTTTCTTT.

The V and J genes are TRBV30 and TRBJ1-2; D is possibly TRBD1 (5 bases). CDR3 length: 12 amino acids. V was clipped by 3 bases and J by 6 bases, with 11 bases between them. CDR1 is GTSNPN and CDR2 is SVGIG in the germline V gene (reference sequence). CDR3 amino acids: CAWSAGGDGYTF. The CDR3 DNA reads TGTGCCTGGAGCGCCGGGGGGGATGGCTACACCTTC.

The chain recombines TRBV10-1 with TRBJ2-5; 7 bases fit TRBD1. V gave up 5 bases and J gave up 4 bases; unmatched junction bases: 7. The CDR3 is 14 amino acids. Germline lookup yields CDR1 WNHNN and CDR2 SYGVQD (reference sequence). The chain's CDR3 is CASSKGARGETQYF. The CDR3 DNA sequence: TGCGCCAGCAGTAAGGGGGCAAGGGGAGAGACCCAGTACTTC.

This clonotype was detected only a few times. V and J are TRBV2 and TRBJ1-5, with D perhaps matching TRBD1 (6 bases). V was cut by 6 bases and J by 2 bases, with 14 bases left in between. In germline, CDR1 is SNHLY, CDR2 FYNNEI. The CDR3 length is 15 residues. CDR3 sequence reads: CASRGDRKRNQPQHF. The CDR3 bases are TGTGCCAGCAGAGGTGACAGGAAGCGCAATCAGCCCCAGCATTTT.

This clonotype was counted a few times. Without the conserved terminal phenylalanine or tryptophan, this CDR3 likely stems from a read error. The CDR3 is CASSPRPGQGNSPLHL. CDR3 nucleotide sequence: TGTGCCAGCTCACCGCGTCCTGGACAGGGGAATTCACCCCTCCACCTT. The chain has TRBV18 and TRBJ1-6; 9 bases agree with TRBD1. Trimming removed 3 bases from V and 7 bases from J; junction bases left unmatched: 7. The V gene's germline CDR1 is KGHSH and CDR2 LQKENI. The CDR3 totals 16 residues.